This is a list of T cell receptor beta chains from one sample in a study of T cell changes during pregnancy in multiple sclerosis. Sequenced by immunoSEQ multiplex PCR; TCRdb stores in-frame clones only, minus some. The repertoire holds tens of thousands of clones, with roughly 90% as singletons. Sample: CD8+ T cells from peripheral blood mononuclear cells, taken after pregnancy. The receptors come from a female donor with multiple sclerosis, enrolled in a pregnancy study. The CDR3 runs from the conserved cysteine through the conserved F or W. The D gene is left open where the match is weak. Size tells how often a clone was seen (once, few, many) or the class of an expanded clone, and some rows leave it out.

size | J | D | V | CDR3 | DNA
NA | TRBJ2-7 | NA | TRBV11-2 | CASSLDRQGSYEQYF | TGTGCCAGCAGCTTAGATCGGCAGGGATCCTACGAGCAGTACTTC
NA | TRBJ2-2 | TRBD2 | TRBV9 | CASSVSGGAVGELFF | TGTGCCAGCAGCGTAAGCGGGGGGGCCGTCGGGGAGCTGTTTTTT
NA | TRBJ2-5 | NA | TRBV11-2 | CASSSTTQETQYF | TGTGCCAGCAGCTCAACTACCCAAGAGACCCAGTACTTC
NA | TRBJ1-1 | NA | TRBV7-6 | CASSLGGGGSTEAFF | TGTGCCAGCAGCTTAGGAGGGGGGGGATCAACTGAAGCTTTCTTT
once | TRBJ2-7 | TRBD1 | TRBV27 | CASSLGTGAGEQYF | TGTGCCAGCAGTTTAGGGACAGGGGCGGGCGAGCAGTACTTC
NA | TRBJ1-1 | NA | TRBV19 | CASSMVIRGTEAFF | TGTGCCAGTAGTATGGTGATTCGGGGCACTGAAGCTTTCTTT
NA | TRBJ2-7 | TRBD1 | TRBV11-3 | CASSLYVRQGCEQYF | TGTGCCAGCAGCTTATATGTGAGACAGGGGTGCGAGCAGTACTTC
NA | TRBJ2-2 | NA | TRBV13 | CASSQPGHPNTGELFF | TGTGCCAGCAGCCAACCGGGACACCCGAACACCGGGGAGCTGTTTTTT
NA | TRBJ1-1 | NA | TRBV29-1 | CSVLGAWTEAFF | TGCAGCGTCCTAGGGGCTTGGACTGAAGCTTTCTTT
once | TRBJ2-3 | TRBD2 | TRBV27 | CASSLYSGGAEDTQYF | TGTGCCAGCAGTTTATATAGCGGGGGGGCCGAAGATACGCAGTATTTT
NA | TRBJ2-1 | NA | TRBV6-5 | CASSYSMGGGNEQFF | TGTGCCAGCAGTTACTCGATGGGAGGGGGCAATGAGCAGTTCTTC
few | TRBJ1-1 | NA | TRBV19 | CASRKGWTEAFF | TGTGCCAGTAGAAAGGGGTGGACTGAAGCTTTCTTT
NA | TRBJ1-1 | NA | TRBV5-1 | CASNLGRGRERTTEAFF | TGCGCCAGCAACTTGGGACGCGGCAGGGAAAGGACAACTGAAGCTTTCTTT
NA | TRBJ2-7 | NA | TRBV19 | CASSSGVLREQYF | TGTGCCAGTAGTTCCGGGGTTCTTCGAGAGCAGTACTTC
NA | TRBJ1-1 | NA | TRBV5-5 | CASSSLTRQAIWMNTEAFF | TGTGCCAGCAGCTCTCTCACCCGACAGGCGATCTGGATGAACACTGAAGCTTTCTTT
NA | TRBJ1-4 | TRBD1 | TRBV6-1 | CASSGGTGFEKLFF | TGTGCCAGCAGTGGGGGGACAGGGTTTGAAAAACTGTTTTTT
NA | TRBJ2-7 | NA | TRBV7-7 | CASSPGIPYEQYF | TGTGCCAGCAGCCCCGGGATCCCCTACGAGCAGTACTTC
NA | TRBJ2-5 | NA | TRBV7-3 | CASSLKGSAGETQYF | TGTGCCAGCAGCTTAAAGGGTAGCGCGGGGGAGACCCAGTACTTC
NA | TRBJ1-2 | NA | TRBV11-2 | CASSLGDTGNYGYTF | TGTGCCAGCAGCTTAGGAGACACAGGGAACTATGGCTACACCTTC
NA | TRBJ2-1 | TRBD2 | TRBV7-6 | CASSSLAGGLYNEQFF | TGTGCCAGCAGCTCACTAGCGGGGGGCCTGTACAATGAGCAGTTCTTC
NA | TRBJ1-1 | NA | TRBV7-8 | CASSLGGLNTEAFF | TGTGCCAGCAGCTTGGGAGGGTTGAACACTGAAGCTTTCTTT
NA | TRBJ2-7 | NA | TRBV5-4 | CASSPQGMVEQYF | TGTGCCAGCAGCCCTCAGGGTATGGTCGAGCAGTACTTC
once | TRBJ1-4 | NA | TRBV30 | CAWWGRRSAEEKLFF | TGTGCCTGGTGGGGCCGACGGAGCGCGGAGGAAAAACTGTTTTTT
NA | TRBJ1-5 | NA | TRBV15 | CATGRVGSNQPQHF | TGTGCCACCGGCAGAGTCGGTAGCAATCAGCCCCAGCATTTT
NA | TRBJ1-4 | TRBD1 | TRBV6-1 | CASSDEDRENEKLFF | TGTGCCAGCAGTGATGAGGACAGGGAGAATGAAAAACTGTTTTTT
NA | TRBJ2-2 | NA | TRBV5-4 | CASRLRGTGELFF | TGTGCCAGCAGGCTCAGGGGCACCGGGGAGCTGTTTTTT
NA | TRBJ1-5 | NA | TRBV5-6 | CARRLYQPQHF | TGTGCCAGGCGGCTGTATCAGCCCCAGCATTTT
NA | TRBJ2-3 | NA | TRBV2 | CASWAASTDTQYF | TGTGCCAGCTGGGCAGCCAGCACAGATACGCAGTATTTT
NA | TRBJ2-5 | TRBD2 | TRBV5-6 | CASSPTSGGHRETQYF | TGTGCCAGCAGCCCTACTAGCGGGGGCCACAGGGAGACCCAGTACTTC
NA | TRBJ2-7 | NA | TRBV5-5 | CASSAGISYEQYF | TGTGCCAGCAGCGCCGGGATTTCCTACGAGCAGTACTTC
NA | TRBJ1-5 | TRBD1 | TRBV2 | CASGQGRNQPQHF | TGTGCCAGCGGACAGGGTCGAAATCAGCCCCAGCATTTT